This TCR beta chain was sequenced for a study of neurological immune-mediated disorders. Overall study results and limits: In HTLV-1-associated myelopathy, TCR clonal expansion was greatest, whereas multiple sclerosis had the least, falling below healthy controls. Across subjects, expanded clones had no CDR3 amino acid sequences in common, pointing to private repertoires in all groups.

Each TCR transcript was tagged with a 10-nucleotide random UMI during 5'RACE. One entry per CDR3 protein results from TCRdb running MiXCR on the 5' RACE reads. The sample comprises 67,000 or so distinct CDR3 sequences, around 15% of which are singletons, and about 4.6% rests with the top ten. The table lists this clonotype with many counts. Its antigen is unidentified. The time point: longitudinal time-point 1 (baseline). 2 million unsorted PBMCs were stored in RNAlater at -80 °C before RNA extraction. The CDR3 runs to 16 residues. CDR1 is SEHNR and CDR2 is FQNEAQ in the germline V gene (reference sequence). V was trimmed by 5 bases and J by 3 bases, leaving 19 bases between them.

The clonotype originates from a female donor with HTLV-1-associated myelopathy (HAM/TSP). The sequencing sample was made of PBMCs. The V gene is TRBV7-9, the J gene TRBJ2-5, with TRBD2 as a possible D gene (5 bases). The CDR3 is CASSPQATSREETQYF. The CDR3 DNA is TGTGCCAGCAGCCCCCAGGCCACCTCGAGGGAAGAGACCCAGTACTTC.